Shown below are 26 T cell receptor beta chains from a single sample sequenced in a study of CD8 T cells in ankylosing spondylitis. Overall study results and limits: The study identified a TCR beta motif of several highly homologous variants that appeared characteristic of ankylosing spondylitis blood.

From the 5' RACE reads, TCRdb called clonotypes with MiXCR, one entry per CDR3 protein. The table has 800,000 to 900,000 distinct CDR3 sequences, 12% seen once. No cognate antigen is known for these TCRs. Sequencing was carried out using blood, either unsorted or a sorted T cell fraction (not recorded which). Source of these receptors: a male donor with ankylosing spondylitis.

This chain joins TRBV29-1 and TRBJ2-3; maybe TRBD2 (6 bases). The CDR3 runs 13 residues. Germline-derived CDR1 and CDR2 are SQVTM and ANQGSEA. V was clipped by 7 bases and J by 2 bases, with 13 bases between them. The CDR3 region has the DNA TGCAGCGGCCTACGGGACTTCACAGATACGCAGTATTTT. This sequence encodes CSGLRDFTDTQYF.

This clonotype was counted between two and nine times. The chain has TRBV20-1 and TRBJ1-6; the match to TRBD1 covers 7 bases. This CDR3 comprises 13 residues. The trim removed 6 bases at V and 10 bases at J, leaving 9 bases unmatched. The germline V gene has CDR1 DFQATT and CDR2 SNEGSKA (reference sequence). DNA of the CDR3: TGCAGTGCCCTCACAGGGGACGGATCACCCCTCCACTTT. Its protein is CSALTGDGSPLHF.

The chain uses TRBV18 and TRBJ1-2; D perhaps matches TRBD1 (6 bases). The V gene lost 0 bases and the J gene lost 7 bases, with 15 bases spanning the gap. The length of the CDR3 is 15 residues. Per germline, CDR1 KGHSH and CDR2 LQKENI. CDR3 residues: CASSPPNAGASGYTF. Here the CDR3 DNA reads TGTGCCAGCTCACCACCGAACGCAGGGGCCAGTGGCTACACCTTC. The full variable domain, its missing parts supplied by reference TRBV18 and TRBJ1-2, is NAGVMQNPRHLVRRRGQEARLRCSPMKGHSHVYWYRQLPEEGLKFMVYLQKENIIDESGMPKERFSAEFPKEGPSILRIQQVVRGDSAAYFCASSPPNAGASGYTFGSGTRLTVV.

The rearrangement links TRBV20-1 to TRBJ1-5; D remains ambiguous. This CDR3 comprises 14 residues. Germline assignment: CDR1 DFQATT and CDR2 SNEGSKA (reference sequence). Trimming took off 1 base at V and 1 base at J, with 8 bases between the two ends. The CDR3 protein is CSARGEWSNQPQHF. The CDR3 DNA reads TGCAGTGCTAGAGGGGAATGGAGCAATCAGCCCCAGCATTTT.

The chain links TRBV29-1 to TRBJ2-3, with D tentatively TRBD2 (7 bases). Looked up from germline, CDR1 is SQVTM and CDR2 is ANQGSEA. Trimming pared 4 bases from V and 0 bases from J, leaving 14 bases between. This CDR3 contains 15 residues. The CDR3: CSVATGRGSTDTQYF. The DNA for the CDR3 is TGCAGCGTTGCTACAGGGAGGGGTAGCACAGATACGCAGTATTTT.

This clonotype was counted only a few times. V gene TRBV20-1 combines with J gene TRBJ2-1; D call uncertain. V lost 6 bases to trimming and J lost 4 bases, with 22 bases between them. The CDR3 covers 16 residues. From germline, CDR1 is DFQATT and CDR2 SNEGSKA (reference sequence). The CDR3 DNA reads TGCAGTGCCCGGACCCTTTCAGCCCTCCTTTACAATGAGCAGTTCTTC. Protein product: CSARTLSALLYNEQFF.

The chain uses TRBV5-6 and TRBJ2-7; D remains unclear. Germline V CDR1 and CDR2: SGHDT, YYEEEE. The CDR3 spans 17 residues. V was pared by 2 bases and J by 3 bases, with 21 bases between. CDR3 in amino acids: CASSFYTPSGYYYEQYF. The CDR3 DNA reads as TGTGCCAGCAGCTTTTACACCCCCTCCGGATACTACTACGAGCAGTACTTC.

The sample holds many counts of this clonotype. As DNA, the CDR3 is TGTGCCAGTAGGCTAGCGGGCGACAATGAGCAGTTCTTC. Its protein is CASRLAGDNEQFF. The chain uses TRBV7-2 and TRBJ2-1; 8 nucleotides agree with TRBD2. V shed 9 bases and J 5 bases; nucleotides not matched to a gene: 6. This CDR3 is built from 13 residues. In germline, CDR1 is SGHTA, CDR2 FQGNSA.

This clonotype has ten or more counts. The chain is built from TRBV24-1 and TRBJ2-3; the D gene is possibly TRBD2 (5 bases). Looked up from germline, CDR1 is KGHDR and CDR2 is SFDVKD. The CDR3 length is 15 residues. Trimming left V 0 bases short and J 2 bases short, with 8 bases between. In nucleotides, the CDR3 is TGTGCCACCAGTGATTTGAAGGGAGTCACAGATACGCAGTATTTT. Its protein product is CATSDLKGVTDTQYF.

This clonotype was observed a handful of times. This chain joins TRBV28 and TRBJ1-6; 8 nucleotides agree with TRBD1. Germline V gene lookup returns CDR1 MDHEN and CDR2 SYDVKM. There are 14 residues in the CDR3. With 8 bases clipped from V and 7 bases from J, the junction kept 7 bases outside the gene matches. This CDR3 reads CASQGAGWNSPLHF. The CDR3 DNA is TGTGCCAGCCAGGGGGCCGGCTGGAATTCACCCCTCCACTTT.

This clonotype was counted many times. V gene TRBV10-3 combines with J gene TRBJ2-1; 8 bases are a match to TRBD1. The ends lost 4 bases at V and 5 bases at J; junction bases unmatched: 4. The CDR3 runs to 14 residues. The germline V gene encodes CDR1 ENHRY and CDR2 SYGVKD. CDR3 in DNA: TGTGCCATCAGTGTGACAGGGGAGGACAATGAGCAGTTCTTC. This gives the protein CAISVTGEDNEQFF.

This clonotype occurred a few times. DNA for the CDR3: TGTGCCAGCAGTGACTCTGGGAGCTCCTACAATGAGCAGTTCTTC. Amino acids: CASSDSGSSYNEQFF. The V gene is TRBV6-4, the J gene TRBJ2-1; D perhaps matches TRBD2 (5 bases). CDR1 MRHNA and CDR2 SNTAGT come from the germline V gene. The CDR3 is 15 residues long. Trimming cost V 0 bases and J 0 bases, with 6 bases left between them.

The chain carries TRBV12-3 or TRBV12-4 and TRBJ1-2; TRBD1 matches 7 bases. There are 14 residues in the CDR3. J was trimmed by 2 bases and V by 5 bases; bases with no gene match: 5. The CDR3 protein is CASSALQGNYGYTF. CDR3 sequence (DNA): TGTGCCAGCAGTGCCCTACAGGGGAACTATGGCTACACCTTC.

This clonotype has only a few counts. This chain links TRBV20-1 with TRBJ1-1; possible D gene TRBD1, 6 bases. Germline assignment: CDR1 DFQATT and CDR2 SNEGSKA (reference sequence). The ends were cut back, 3 bases at V and 5 bases at J, with 13 bases in the middle. This CDR3 is built from 13 residues. The CDR3 spells CSASRQGRTEAFF. In nucleotides, the CDR3 is TGCAGTGCTAGCCGCCAGGGGAGGACTGAAGCTTTCTTT.

CDR3 residues: CSARPLPWSMGTDTQYF. In DNA form, the CDR3 reads TGCAGTGCTAGACCCCTCCCGTGGAGCATGGGTACAGATACGCAGTATTTT. The chain employs TRBV20-1 and TRBJ2-3, with D hard to call. The CDR3 consists of 17 residues. Trimming left V 2 bases short and J 3 bases short, with 21 bases between. The germline V gene has CDR1 DFQATT and CDR2 SNEGSKA (reference sequence).

This clonotype was found a few times. The chain links TRBV5-1 to TRBJ2-3; no clear D gene. The CDR3 has 13 amino acids. Germline CDR1 SGHRS, CDR2 YFSETQ. V was clipped by 5 bases and J by 6 bases, with 13 bases between them. CDR3 DNA sequence: TGCGCCAGCAGTTCGCGGCGGCTTGATACGCAGTATTTT. Translated, it gives CASSSRRLDTQYF.

The CDR3 loop reads CASSLGGQVYTDTQYF. CDR3 coding DNA: TGTGCCAGCAGCTTAGGGGGACAGGTGTACACAGATACGCAGTATTTT. V usage is TRBV7-6 and J usage is TRBJ2-3; 8 bases are a match to TRBD1. The CDR3 has 16 residues. The germline CDR1 and CDR2 sequences are SGHVS and FNYEAQ. V lost 1 base and J lost 2; bases outside the gene matches: 5.

This clonotype came up a few times. This rearrangement joins TRBV27 to TRBJ2-1; the match to TRBD1 covers 10 bases. The length of the CDR3 is 16 residues. V gave up 5 bases and J gave up 10 bases; unmatched junction bases: 14. Germline-derived CDR1 and CDR2 are MNHEY and SMNVEV (reference sequence). The CDR3 region is CASSTSGTGATTEQFF. The CDR3 coding sequence is TGTGCCAGCAGTACTTCCGGGACAGGGGCTACAACGGAGCAGTTCTTC.

This clonotype was picked up many times. This chain uses TRBV12-3 or TRBV12-4 with TRBJ1-5, with 8 bases identical to TRBD1. The CDR3 has 14 residues. V trimming: 5 bases; J trimming: 6 bases; junction bases outside the gene matches: 6. The CDR3 DNA reads TGTGCCAGCAGTGGAAGACAGGGGAGTCAGCCCCAGCATTTT. Protein sequence: CASSGRQGSQPQHF.

This clonotype showed up many times. The J gene is TRBJ2-7, the V gene TRBV20-1, with 7 bases identical to TRBD1. The ends lost 2 bases at V and 7 bases at J; junction bases unmatched: 11. This CDR3 has 14 residues. Germline CDR1 and CDR2: DFQATT and SNEGSKA (reference sequence). The CDR3 coding sequence is TGCAGTGCTAGATTCCCGGGACAGTATCCAGAGCAGTACTTC. It codes for CSARFPGQYPEQYF.

The chain carries TRBV5-1 and TRBJ2-1; the D gene is possibly TRBD2 (6 bases). Germline V CDR1 and CDR2: SGHRS, YFSETQ. Trimming stripped 4 bases from V and 0 bases from J, with 14 bases between. The CDR3 is 16 amino acids. In DNA form, the CDR3 reads TGCGCCAGCAGCACCGAGCTAGCGAGCTCCTACAATGAGCAGTTCTTC. As protein: CASSTELASSYNEQFF.

This clonotype showed up just a few times. The DNA for the CDR3 is TGTGCCAGCAGCTCCTGGGGACAGGGGAGCACCGGGGAGCTGTTTTTT. Protein sequence: CASSSWGQGSTGELFF. The J gene is TRBJ2-2, the V gene TRBV25-1; 10 bases fit TRBD1. The V gene end was trimmed by 6 bases and the J gene end by 4 bases; junction bases not matched to a gene: 8. Germline CDR1 MGHDK, CDR2 SYGVNS. This CDR3 comprises 16 residues.

At least ten counts were recorded for this clonotype. The chain uses TRBV6-5 and TRBJ2-5, with D possibly matching TRBD1 (5 bases). Germline-derived CDR1 and CDR2 are MNHEY and SVGAGI. CDR3 size: 14 residues. The V end was cut by 4 bases, the J end by 5 bases, with 14 bases between. CDR3 region: CASSSHISGETQYF. In nucleotides, the CDR3 is TGTGCCAGCAGTTCCCACATCTCAGGGGAGACCCAGTACTTC.

This clonotype turned up a few times. J is TRBJ1-3 and V is TRBV7-2, with D possibly being TRBD1 (5 bases). V was shortened by 5 bases and J by 0 bases, with 11 bases between the two germline ends. Germline assignment: CDR1 SGHTA and CDR2 FQGNSA. This CDR3 has 15 amino acids. The CDR3 spells CASSPAGASGNTIYF. The CDR3 coding sequence is TGTGCCAGCAGCCCCGCCGGGGCCTCTGGAAACACCATATATTTT. The full variable domain, rest sourced from reference TRBV7-2 and TRBJ1-3, is GAGVSQSPSNKVTEKGKDVELRCDPISGHTALYWYRQSLGQGLEFLIYFQGNSAPDKSGLPSDRFSAERTGGSVSTLTIQRTQQEDSAVYLCASSPAGASGNTIYFGEGSWLTVV.

There are many counts of this clonotype. V and J are TRBV5-1 and TRBJ2-7; tentatively, D is TRBD1 (5 bases). The V gene lost 2 bases and the J gene lost 3 bases, with 15 bases spanning the gap. The CDR3 extends over 15 amino acids. CDR1 and CDR2 from the germline V gene are SGHRS and YFSETQ. Here the CDR3 DNA reads TGCGCCAGCAGCTTTCAGACAGCGACCCTCTACGAGCAGTACTTC. Residues: CASSFQTATLYEQYF.

The chain carries TRBV7-3 and TRBJ2-7, with 7 nucleotides matching TRBD1. CDR3 length: 13 residues. Germline V gene sequence: CDR1 SGHTA, CDR2 FQGTGA. V lost 5 bases and J lost 6; bases outside the gene matches: 7. The CDR3 sequence is CASSLTGVGEQYF. The CDR3 DNA follows: TGTGCCAGCAGCCTTACAGGGGTGGGCGAGCAGTACTTC.